Presented here are 18 T cell receptor beta chains from one specimen sequenced in a study of regulatory T cells in long-lasting Graves disease. The TCR beta library used iRepertoire HTBI primers with Arm-PCR amplification of CDR3. TCRdb reprocessed the multiplex PCR reads via MiXCR and lists one record per CDR3 protein. The table shows around 510,000 distinct CDR3 sequences, with under 25% occurring only once. Time point meaning: persistent/refractory GD, antithyroid drugs over 5 years with positive TRAb. The TCR library used RNA extracted from PBMCs. This material consisted of peripheral blood mononuclear cells (PBMCs), taken when the disease was refractory, from a patient treated with antithyroid drugs. These receptor sequences come from a female donor with Graves disease.

This clonotype was seen only a few times. This chain joins TRBV2 and TRBJ2-3; possible D gene TRBD2, 6 bases. From germline, CDR1 is SNHLY and CDR2 FYNNEI. The CDR3 sequence is 15 residues long. V was clipped by 1 base and J by 4 bases, with 12 bases between them. CDR3 residues: CASSEVGRGSDTQYF. Written as DNA, the CDR3 is TGTGCCAGCAGTGAAGTCGGGAGAGGCTCAGATACGCAGTATTTT.

This clonotype was seen ten or more times. V is TRBV7-8 and J is TRBJ1-1; D call uncertain. This CDR3 has 15 residues. V was trimmed by 1 base and J by 3 bases, leaving 12 bases between them. Looked up from germline, CDR1 is SGHVS and CDR2 is FQNEAQ. Here the CDR3 reads CASSLGRGIDTEAFF. CDR3 nucleotides: TGTGCCAGCAGCTTAGGTCGGGGTATCGACACTGAAGCTTTCTTT.

A note on this clonotype: The DNA is omitted, as the CDR3 cannot be located on it reliably, and the CDR3 follows TCRdb's listing. The chain combines TRBV7-2 with TRBJ1-2; the table calls TRBD1, which could not be checked here. The germline V gene encodes CDR1 SGHTA and CDR2 FQGNSA. The CDR3 adds up to 11 amino acids, both ends counted. The CDR3 loop is CASSFGTGSTF.

This clonotype has ten or more counts. The chain links TRBV28 to TRBJ2-5; 12 bases are shared with TRBD2. Germline CDR1 MDHEN, CDR2 SYDVKM. This CDR3 is built from 19 residues. J gave up 3 bases and V 1 base, and 12 bases lay outside the gene matches. Written as DNA, the CDR3 is TGTGCCAGCAGTTTATCGAGACTAGCGGGAGAGTGGAGGGAAGAGACCCAGTACTTC. Translation: CASSLSRLAGEWREETQYF.

This clonotype appeared a few times. The chain combines TRBV7-6 with TRBJ1-5; no firm D call. CDR1 is SGHVS and CDR2 is FNYEAQ in the germline V gene. Trimming took off 3 bases at V and 5 bases at J, with 8 bases between the two ends. The CDR3 covers 13 residues. The DNA for the CDR3 is TGTGCCAGCAGCTTCACAGAAGATCAGCCCCAGCATTTT. This sequence encodes CASSFTEDQPQHF. Complete variable domain (other parts from reference TRBV7-6 and TRBJ1-5): GAGVSQSPRYKVTKRGQDVALRCDPISGHVSLYWYRQALGQGPEFLTYFNYEAQQDKSGLPNDRFSAERPEGSISTLTIQRTEQRDSAMYRCASSFTEDQPQHFGDGTRLSIL.

This clonotype was seen ten or more times. This chain links TRBV29-1 with TRBJ2-5, with 9 bases identical to TRBD1. Germline lookup yields CDR1 SQVTM and CDR2 ANQGSEA. This CDR3 has 13 residues. V was clipped by 6 bases and J by 4 bases; unmatched bases: 6. The CDR3 DNA follows: TGCAGCGTATCAGCGGACAGGGGAGAGACCCAGTACTTC. Translated: CSVSADRGETQYF.

This clonotype showed up just a few times. Possible read error: a much larger clone is one base away. V usage is TRBV6-2 or TRBV6-3 and J usage is TRBJ2-5; 9 nucleotides line up with TRBD1. The CDR3 is made up of 15 amino acids. The germline V gene has CDR1 MNHEY and CDR2 SVGEGT. The CDR3 sequence: CAGSWDRAYQETQYF. CDR3 DNA: TGTGCCGGCAGTTGGGACAGGGCGTACCAAGAGACCCAGTACTTC.

The table lists this clonotype with many counts. The rearrangement joins TRBV2 to TRBJ1-2; D call uncertain. V was trimmed by 7 bases and J by 2 bases, leaving 14 bases between them. This CDR3 contains 14 residues. Germline V gene sequence: CDR1 SNHLY, CDR2 FYNNEI. The CDR3 bases are TGTGCCAGCACCCTACCGACGGTGAACTATGGCTACACCTTC. Translation: CASTLPTVNYGYTF.

This clonotype has a count of ten or more. The rearrangement joins TRBV6-2 or TRBV6-3 to TRBJ1-1; D is ambiguous. The CDR3 is made up of 12 amino acids. Trimming shortened V by 11 bases and J by 1 base, and 11 bases separated the two germline ends. Germline values: CDR1 MNHEY, CDR2 SVGEGT. The CDR3 protein is CASQEANTEAFF. As DNA, the CDR3 is TGTGCCTCCCAGGAGGCGAACACTGAAGCTTTCTTT.

This clonotype was seen at least ten times. This sequence joins TRBV11-2 and TRBJ1-1, with 11 bases identical to TRBD1. The V gene end was trimmed by 6 bases and the J gene end by 3 bases; junction bases not matched to a gene: 12. The CDR3 runs 17 residues. CDR1 SGHAT and CDR2 FQNNGV come from the germline V gene. The CDR3 coding sequence is TGTGCCAGCAGTCCCACCGGACAGGGGGCGATGGACACTGAAGCTTTCTTT. Translating gives CASSPTGQGAMDTEAFF.

This clonotype was seen many times. The chain employs TRBV4-1 and TRBJ2-5; D is perhaps TRBD1 or TRBD2 (5 bases each). Germline CDR1 is MGHRA and CDR2 is YSYEKL. The CDR3 sequence is 15 residues long. V lost 3 bases and J 3 bases, leaving 14 bases between the germline ends. The CDR3, as DNA: TGCGCCAGCAGCCATATCCGAGGGACGGAAGAGACCCAGTACTTC. Translation gives CASSHIRGTEETQYF.

In this sample, this clonotype turned up a few times. This chain connects TRBV6-2 or TRBV6-3 to TRBJ2-5; either TRBD1 or TRBD2 may supply D (5 bases each). CDR1 and CDR2 from the germline V gene are MNHEY and SVGEGT. CDR3 length: 15 residues. Between the trimmed V and J ends, which lost 6 bases and 10 bases, there was a span of 24 bases. CDR3 residues: CASSSGRGSRVGQYF. In nucleotides, the CDR3 is TGTGCCAGCAGCTCGGGAAGGGGCTCCCGGGTGGGCCAGTACTTC.

Only a few counts were recorded for this clonotype. The rearrangement links TRBV11-2 to TRBJ2-3; 8 bases are a match to TRBD2. Unmatched junction bases numbered 8, after V lost 5 bases and J lost 4 bases. The CDR3 length is 15 residues. Germline-derived CDR1 and CDR2 are SGHAT and FQNNGV. Written as DNA, the CDR3 is TGTGCCAGCAGCCTCCGAGGGACTAGTCCAGATACGCAGTATTTT. The encoded protein is CASSLRGTSPDTQYF.

This clonotype has more than one count but fewer than ten. This rearrangement joins TRBV14 to TRBJ1-4; D unresolved. Deletions cut 0 bases from V and 8 bases from J, with 13 bases between. This CDR3 is 15 amino acids long. Germline V CDR1 and CDR2: SGHDN, FVKESK. CDR3 sequence reads: CASSQETGFVEKLFF. Here the CDR3 DNA reads TGTGCCAGCAGCCAAGAAACGGGGTTCGTAGAAAAACTGTTTTTT.

This chain links TRBV7-2 with TRBJ2-7; D might be TRBD1 or TRBD2, each matching 5 bases. V lost 1 base to trimming and J lost 12 bases, with 19 bases between them. The germline CDR1 and CDR2 sequences are SGHTA and FQGNSA. CDR3 length: 14 amino acids. CDR3 bases: TGTGCCAGCAGCTTAGGCTTCGAGGGGTCGGGGCTGTACTTC. It translates to CASSLGFEGSGLYF.

At least ten counts were recorded for this clonotype. This chain links TRBV28 with TRBJ1-5, with 9 bases fitting TRBD1. Per the germline V gene, CDR1 is MDHEN and CDR2 is SYDVKM. The ends lost 6 bases at V and 6 bases at J; junction bases unmatched: 6. This CDR3 spans 14 amino acids. The DNA for the CDR3 is TGTGCCAGCAGCTCGACAGGGGGGGGTCAGCCCCAGCATTTT. Residues: CASSSTGGGQPQHF. The complete variable domain, with remaining parts taken from reference TRBV28 and TRBJ1-5, reads DVKVTQSSRYLVKRTGEKVFLECVQDMDHENMFWYRQDPGLGLRLIYFSYDVKMKEKGDIPEGYSVSREKKERFSLILESASTNQTSMYLCASSSTGGGQPQHFGDGTRLSIL.

V usage is TRBV25-1 and J usage is TRBJ2-3; D unclear. CDR3 size: 15 residues. Trimming took 4 bases from V and 0 from J, leaving 11 bases between them. Germline V gives CDR1 MGHDK, CDR2 SYGVNS. This CDR3 reads CASSGRARSTDTQYF. The CDR3 nucleotides are TGTGCCAGCAGTGGACGGGCTAGGAGCACAGATACGCAGTATTTT. Drawing the rest from reference TRBV25-1 and TRBJ2-3, the complete variable domain is EADIYQTPRYLVIGTGKKITLECSQTMGHDKMYWYQQDPGMELHLIHYSYGVNSTEKGDLSSESTVSRIRTEHFPLTLESARPSHTSQYLCASSGRARSTDTQYFGPGTRLTVL.

In its sample, this clonotype was seen once. It may be a read error: a sequence one base away is much more abundant. The rearrangement joins TRBV6-1 to TRBJ2-7, with D unclear. CDR3 length: 13 residues. CDR1 is MNHNS and CDR2 is SASEGT in the germline V gene. V was cut by 7 bases and J by 7 bases, with 17 bases left in between. The CDR3 coding sequence is TGTGCCAGCAACACGGACCCGCTTAGTGAGCAGTACTTC. Protein sequence: CASNTDPLSEQYF.